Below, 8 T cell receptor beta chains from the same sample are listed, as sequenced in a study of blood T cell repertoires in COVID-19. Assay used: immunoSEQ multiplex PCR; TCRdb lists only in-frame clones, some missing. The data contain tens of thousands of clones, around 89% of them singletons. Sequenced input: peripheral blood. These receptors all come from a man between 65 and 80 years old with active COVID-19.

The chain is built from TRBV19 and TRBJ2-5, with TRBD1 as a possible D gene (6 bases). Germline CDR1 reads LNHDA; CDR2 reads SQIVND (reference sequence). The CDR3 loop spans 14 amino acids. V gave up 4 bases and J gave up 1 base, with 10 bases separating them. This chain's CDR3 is CASSTGQLQETQYF. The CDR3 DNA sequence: TGTGCCAGTAGTACCGGACAGCTCCAAGAGACCCAGTACTTC.

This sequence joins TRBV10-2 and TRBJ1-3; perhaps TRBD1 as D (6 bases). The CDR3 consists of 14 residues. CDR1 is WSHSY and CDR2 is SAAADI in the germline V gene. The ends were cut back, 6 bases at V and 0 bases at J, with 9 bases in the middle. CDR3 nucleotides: TGCGCCAGCAGATCGACAGGCTCTGGAAACACCATATATTTT. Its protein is CASRSTGSGNTIYF.

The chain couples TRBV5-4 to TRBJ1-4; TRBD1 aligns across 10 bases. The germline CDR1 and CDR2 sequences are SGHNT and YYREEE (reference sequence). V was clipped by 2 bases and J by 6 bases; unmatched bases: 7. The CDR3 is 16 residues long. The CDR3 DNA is TGTGCCAGCAGCTTCTCGAGGGGGACAGGGGATGAAAAACTGTTTTTT. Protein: CASSFSRGTGDEKLFF.

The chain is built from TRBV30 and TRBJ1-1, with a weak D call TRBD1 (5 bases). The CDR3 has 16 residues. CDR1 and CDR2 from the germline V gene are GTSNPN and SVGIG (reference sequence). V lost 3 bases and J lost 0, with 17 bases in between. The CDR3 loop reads CAWSGVGGSMNTEAFF. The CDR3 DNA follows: TGTGCCTGGAGCGGGGTCGGGGGATCCATGAACACTGAAGCTTTCTTT.

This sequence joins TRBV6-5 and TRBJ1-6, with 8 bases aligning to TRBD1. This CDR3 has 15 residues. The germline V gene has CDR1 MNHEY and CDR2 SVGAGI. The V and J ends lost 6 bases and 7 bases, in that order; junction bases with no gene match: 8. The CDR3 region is CASREAGQANSPLHF. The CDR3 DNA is TGTGCCAGCAGGGAGGCGGGACAGGCAAATTCACCCCTCCACTTT.

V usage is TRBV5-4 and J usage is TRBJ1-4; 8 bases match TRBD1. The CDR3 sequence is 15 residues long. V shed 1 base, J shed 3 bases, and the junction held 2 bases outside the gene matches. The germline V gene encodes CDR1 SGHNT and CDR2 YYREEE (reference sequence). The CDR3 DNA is TGTGCCAGCAGCTTGAGGGGACAGGCTAATGAAAAACTGTTTTTT. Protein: CASSLRGQANEKLFF.

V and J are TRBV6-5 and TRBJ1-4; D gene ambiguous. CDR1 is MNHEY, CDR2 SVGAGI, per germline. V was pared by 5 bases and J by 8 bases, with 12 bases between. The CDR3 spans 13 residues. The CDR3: CASSKQTNEKLFF. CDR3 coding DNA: TGTGCCAGCAGTAAACAGACGAACGAAAAACTGTTTTTT.

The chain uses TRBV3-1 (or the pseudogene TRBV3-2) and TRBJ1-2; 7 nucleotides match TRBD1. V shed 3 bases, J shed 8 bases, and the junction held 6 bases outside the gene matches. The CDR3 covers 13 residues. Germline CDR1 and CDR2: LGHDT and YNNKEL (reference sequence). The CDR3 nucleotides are TGTGCCAGCAGCCAGGGGACAGCTAGAGGCTACACCTTC. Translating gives CASSQGTARGYTF.